Below, one TCR beta chain is given with its context. In germline, CDR1 is SGHTS, CDR2 YDEGEE. The CDR3 runs to 14 residues. V shed 1 base, J shed 4 bases, and the junction held 1 base outside the gene matches. Profiled with immunoSEQ multiplex PCR; TCRdb holds only in-frame clones, not every one. The top ten clones hold roughly a tenth of a sample with about 29,000 clones, approximately 90% of them seen once. The data belong to a study of OX40 agonist ivuxolimab in advanced cancers. The chain recombines TRBV5-8 with TRBJ2-7; 11 nucleotides match TRBD2. The receptor comes from an adult with an advanced solid tumor such as melanoma, head and neck, liver or kidney cancer. The sample was CD4+ or CD8+ T cells sorted from blood, taken in a trial of the OX40 agonist ivuxolimab. This CDR3 reads CASSLTSGSYEQYF. DNA of the CDR3: TGTGCCAGCAGCTTGACTAGCGGGAGTTACGAGCAGTACTTC.